Listed here are 29 T cell receptor beta chains from one sample, sequenced in a study of shared clonotypes between healthy human individuals (dated by TCRdb to the early 2020s). CD8 naive samples were CD45RO-negative cells positively selected for CCR7, giving a CD45RA+CCR7+ population that excluded TemRA cells. To prepare the library, the immunoSEQ multiplex PCR assay was applied. This is the immuneACCESS table as TCRdb keeps it, with only in-frame sequences that have V and J called. A part of the clones is gone; compared with another copy, unresolved V genes explain less than half, and the rest is unexplained. A total of about 2,100,000 clones appear in this sample, about 93% of them only once. Of the sample, approximately 1.7% falls within the top ten clones. Sequencing was performed on naive CD8+ T cells from PBMCs. The cell subset or site label of this sample denotes: CD45RA+CCR7+. The receptors originated from a man aged 18 to 29 in good health. Some clones in this sample may be carry-over from other donors' samples.

The chain has TRBV13 and TRBJ2-7; no clear D. The CDR3 sequence is 13 residues long. Per the germline V gene, CDR1 is PRHDT and CDR2 is FYEKMQ (reference sequence). Trimming pared 0 bases from V and 7 bases from J, leaving 10 bases between. CDR3 sequence: CASSLGTSREQYF. The CDR3 nucleotides are TGTGCCAGCAGCTTAGGGACCAGTCGAGAGCAGTACTTC.

About this clone: Additional DNA sequences in this sample encode the identical CDR3. The V call is TRBV28, the J call TRBJ1-3; D unclear. The ends were cut back, 3 bases at V and 4 bases at J, with 4 bases in the middle. CDR3 length: 12 residues. CDR1 MDHEN and CDR2 SYDVKM come from the germline V gene. CDR3 in DNA: TGTGCCAGCAGTTTCCCCGGAAACACCATATATTTT. Amino acid sequence: CASSFPGNTIYF.

The V call is TRBV13, the J call TRBJ2-1; possible D gene TRBD2, 6 bases. This CDR3 comprises 14 residues. The germline V and J ends were trimmed by 5 bases and 8 bases, with 16 bases remaining between them. Germline assignment: CDR1 PRHDT and CDR2 FYEKMQ (reference sequence). CDR3 residues: CASSIGLPGDEQFF. The CDR3 DNA reads TGTGCCAGCAGCATCGGACTCCCGGGAGATGAGCAGTTCTTC.

The CDR3 protein is CATSGGGSTDTQYF. For the CDR3, the DNA is TGTGCCACCAGTGGCGGCGGAAGCACAGATACGCAGTATTTT. The chain has TRBV15 and TRBJ2-3; no clear D. V lost 6 bases, J lost 0 bases, and 10 bases lay in between. Germline assignment: CDR1 LNHNV and CDR2 YYDKDF (reference sequence). The CDR3 consists of 14 residues. Together with reference TRBV15 and TRBJ2-3, the CDR3 gives the full variable domain: DAMVIQNPRYQVTQFGKPVTLSCSQTLNHNVMYWYQQKSSQAPKLLFHYYDKDFNNEADTPDNFQSRRPNTSFCFLDIRSPGLGDTAMYLCATSGGGSTDTQYFGPGTRLTVL.

The chain combines TRBV7-2 with TRBJ1-2; 11 positions agree with TRBD1. V dropped 5 bases and J dropped 4; count of bases not matched to a gene: 6. The germline V gene encodes CDR1 SGHTA and CDR2 FQGNSA. This CDR3 region has 15 residues. Here the CDR3 DNA reads TGTGCCAGCAGCGGCCGGGACAGGGGGTTCTATGGCTACACCTTC. Encoded protein: CASSGRDRGFYGYTF.

The V call is TRBV7-8, the J call TRBJ2-5; no reliable D call. The CDR3 totals 15 residues. The germline CDR1 and CDR2 sequences are SGHVS and FQNEAQ. V dropped 2 bases and J dropped 3 bases, with 13 bases sitting between them. The chain's CDR3 is CASSLSHRTKETQYF. The CDR3 coding sequence is TGTGCCAGCAGCTTATCCCACAGAACAAAAGAGACCCAGTACTTC.

A word on this clone: The germline gene is not matched at one end of the junction; a read error may be the cause. V usage is TRBV5-6 and J usage is TRBJ2-1; 11 nucleotides agree with TRBD2. Germline V gives CDR1 SGHDT, CDR2 YYEEEE. The CDR3 covers 15 residues. The CDR3 DNA sequence: TGTGCCAGCACCTTGGAGTCTAGCGGGGGGAATGAGCAGTTCTTC. Its protein product is CASTLESSGGNEQFF. The full variable domain, with the rest looked up from reference TRBV5-6 and TRBJ2-1, is DAGVTQSPTHLIKTRGQQVTLRCSPKSGHDTVSWYQQALGQGPQFIFQYYEEEERQRGNFPDRFSGHQFPNYSSELNVNALLLGDSALYLCASTLESSGGNEQFFGPGTRLTVL.

This clone has a single count. V usage is TRBV5-6 and J usage is TRBJ2-5, with 7 bases that match TRBD1. Trimming removed 4 bases from V and 5 bases from J; junction bases left unmatched: 8. This CDR3 is built from 14 residues. The germline V gene encodes CDR1 SGHDT and CDR2 YYEEEE. CDR3 DNA sequence: TGTGCCAGCAGCCGGGACAGCGGTATGGAGACCCAGTACTTC. Protein product: CASSRDSGMETQYF.

Of note for this clone: The sample holds other DNA sequences that translate to the same CDR3. V is TRBV4-3 and J is TRBJ2-7; possibly TRBD2 for D (6 bases). Per the germline V gene, CDR1 is LGHNA and CDR2 is YSLEER. With 3 bases removed from V and 0 bases from J, the gap between germline ends came to 12 bases. This CDR3 is 15 amino acids long. CDR3 bases: TGCGCCAGCAGCCAGGGGGTAGCGGACTCCTACGAGCAGTACTTC. It yields the protein CASSQGVADSYEQYF.

J is TRBJ2-7 and V is TRBV4-1, with TRBD1 matching 11 bases. V lost 4 bases to trimming and J lost 2 bases; unmatched junction nucleotides: 4. There are 15 residues in the CDR3. CDR1 is MGHRA, CDR2 YSYEKL, per germline. CDR3 coding DNA: TGCGCCAGCAGCCGGGAGGGACAGGGGGCCTACGAGCAGTACTTC. Its translation: CASSREGQGAYEQYF.

The V call is TRBV27, the J call TRBJ2-7; 8 nucleotides match TRBD1. The germline CDR1 and CDR2 sequences are MNHEY and SMNVEV (reference sequence). This CDR3 has 17 amino acids. The J segment lost 6 bases and the V segment lost 2 bases, leaving 15 bases of the junction unmatched. The CDR3 region has the DNA TGTGCCAGCAGTTTAGTCTCCCCACAGGGGGTCGGTGGCGAGCAGTACTTC. Residues: CASSLVSPQGVGGEQYF.

The CDR3 reads CASSLSASPDYEQYF. CDR3 nucleotide sequence: TGTGCCAGCAGCTTATCAGCTTCCCCAGATTACGAGCAGTACTTC. V and J are TRBV7-8 and TRBJ2-7; no clear D. CDR1 SGHVS and CDR2 FQNEAQ come from the germline V gene. Trimming cost V 2 bases and J 4 bases, with 15 bases left between them. The CDR3 has 15 amino acids.

The DNA for the CDR3 is TGTGCCAGCAGCCATCTGCGGGCTAACCCCAATGAGCAGTTCTTC. Translated, it gives CASSHLRANPNEQFF. This chain uses TRBV14 with TRBJ2-1; the D gene is possibly TRBD2 (5 bases). This CDR3 is 15 amino acids long. CDR1 SGHDN and CDR2 FVKESK come from the germline V gene. Trimming shortened V by 3 bases and J by 6 bases, and 15 bases separated the two germline ends.

A single count supports this clone. V is TRBV7-2 and J is TRBJ2-7; a possible D gene is TRBD1 (7 bases). V dropped 5 bases and J dropped 6 bases, with 20 bases sitting between them. CDR3 length equals 15 residues. Germline assignment: CDR1 SGHTA and CDR2 FQGNSA. The CDR3 sequence: CASSHHRGGVGEQYF. CDR3 in DNA: TGTGCCAGCAGCCACCACAGGGGAGGCGTCGGCGAGCAGTACTTC.

J is TRBJ2-3 and V is TRBV7-8, with TRBD2 matching over 7 bases. With V trimmed by 1 base and J by 4 bases, 5 bases remained unmatched. CDR1 and CDR2 (germline): SGHVS, FQNEAQ. The CDR3 consists of 15 residues. The CDR3 region has the DNA TGTGCCAGCAGCTTAGTGGGAGGGTGGGCAGATACGCAGTATTTT. Residues: CASSLVGGWADTQYF.

V and J are TRBV5-1 and TRBJ1-6; D might be TRBD1 (5 bases). Germline values: CDR1 SGHRS, CDR2 YFSETQ. Deletions cut 5 bases from V and 10 bases from J, with 16 bases between. This CDR3 contains 14 residues. Here the CDR3 reads CASSPFRERSPLHF. CDR3 sequence (DNA): TGCGCCAGCAGTCCGTTCAGGGAAAGGTCACCCCTCCACTTT.

The rearrangement joins TRBV29-1 to TRBJ2-3; possible D gene TRBD1, 6 bases. Trimming pared 3 bases from V and 3 bases from J, leaving 10 bases between. The CDR3 is made up of 13 amino acids. Germline CDR1 SQVTM, CDR2 ANQGSEA. CDR3 sequence: CSVEQGWTDTQYF. The CDR3 bases are TGCAGCGTTGAGCAGGGGTGGACAGATACGCAGTATTTT.

This clone was observed a single time. The V and J genes are TRBV4-2 and TRBJ1-2; D unresolved. Germline V CDR1 and CDR2: LGHNA, YNFKEQ. The V end lost 4 bases, the J end lost 0 bases, and 9 bases lay between the germline ends. CDR3 length equals 14 residues. The DNA for the CDR3 is TGTGCCAGCAGCCTCAGCAATTCTAACTATGGCTACACCTTC. This translates into CASSLSNSNYGYTF.

The chain is built from TRBV28 and TRBJ2-3, with D perhaps TRBD2 (6 bases). V lost 6 bases and J 5 bases, leaving 21 bases between the germline ends. This CDR3 has 16 amino acids. Germline CDR1 reads MDHEN; CDR2 reads SYDVKM. The CDR3 loop is CASRPSGTWRLDTQYF. The CDR3 nucleotides are TGTGCCAGCAGGCCATCCGGGACTTGGAGGTTAGATACGCAGTATTTT.

The chain carries TRBV29-1 and TRBJ1-1; no clear D gene. Germline V gene sequence: CDR1 SQVTM, CDR2 ANQGSEA. V was shortened by 4 bases and J by 0 bases, with 12 bases between the two germline ends. This CDR3 region has 14 residues. This CDR3 reads CSVAKGYMNTEAFF. The CDR3 DNA follows: TGCAGCGTTGCAAAAGGGTACATGAACACTGAAGCTTTCTTT.

The gene calls are TRBV2 and TRBJ2-3; unclear D gene. The V end lost 7 bases, the J end lost 2 bases, and 7 bases lay between the germline ends. CDR3 size: 12 residues. Germline values: CDR1 SNHLY, CDR2 FYNNEI. This CDR3 is CASTVITDTQYF. The DNA of the CDR3 is TGTGCCAGCACGGTTATCACAGATACGCAGTATTTT.

The rearrangement uses TRBV15 and TRBJ2-7; D is uncertain. Trimming pared 5 bases from V and 4 bases from J, leaving 12 bases between. This CDR3 has 13 residues. Germline V lookup: CDR1 LNHNV, CDR2 YYDKDF (reference sequence). The CDR3: CATSGRGPYEQYF. The CDR3 DNA is TGTGCCACCAGCGGCCGAGGACCGTACGAGCAGTACTTC.

In this sample, this clone turned up once. This chain links TRBV4-1 with TRBJ1-4; D might be TRBD1 (5 bases). Germline CDR1 is MGHRA and CDR2 is YSYEKL. The CDR3 has 15 residues. V gave up 3 bases and J gave up 5 bases, with 13 bases separating them. CDR3 sequence: CASSQVGVRNEKLFF. CDR3 nucleotides: TGCGCCAGCAGCCAGGTGGGGGTGAGGAATGAAAAACTGTTTTTT.

The chain employs TRBV7-9 and TRBJ2-7; TRBD2 might be the D (6 bases). V was shortened by 0 bases and J by 4 bases, with 13 bases between the two germline ends. CDR3 length: 15 amino acids. CDR1 SEHNR and CDR2 FQNEAQ come from the germline V gene (reference sequence). This CDR3 reads CASSLAGGLPYEQYF. The CDR3 DNA reads as TGTGCCAGCAGCTTAGCGGGGGGACTTCCTTACGAGCAGTACTTC.

The rearrangement joins TRBV28 to TRBJ2-1; 7 bases match TRBD1. V trimming: 6 bases; J trimming: 2 bases; junction bases outside the gene matches: 7. This CDR3 comprises 15 residues. Per germline, CDR1 MDHEN and CDR2 SYDVKM. CDR3 DNA sequence: TGTGCCAGCAGCGACAGGGAAGACGCCTACAATGAGCAGTTCTTC. Translated: CASSDREDAYNEQFF. Full variable domain (rest looked up from reference TRBV28 and TRBJ2-1): DVKVTQSSRYLVKRTGEKVFLECVQDMDHENMFWYRQDPGLGLRLIYFSYDVKMKEKGDIPEGYSVSREKKERFSLILESASTNQTSMYLCASSDREDAYNEQFFGPGTRLTVL.

The chain carries TRBV12-5 and TRBJ2-7, with TRBD1 matching 10 bases. CDR3 length: 15 residues. Looked up from germline, CDR1 is LGHNT and CDR2 is FRNRAP. Germline trimming cut 9 bases from V and 6 bases from J; bases unmatched to any gene: 14. The CDR3 spells CASSSAGTGASEQYF. CDR3 in DNA: TGTGCTAGCTCCTCTGCGGGGACAGGGGCCTCCGAGCAGTACTTC.

This clone was observed a single time. This rearrangement joins TRBV2 to TRBJ1-4, with D possibly matching TRBD1 (6 bases). V dropped 5 bases and J dropped 6 bases, with 13 bases sitting between them. The CDR3 length is 14 residues. CDR1 and CDR2 from the germline V gene are SNHLY and FYNNEI. The CDR3 sequence is CASSRSGGDEKLFF. As DNA, the CDR3 is TGTGCCAGCAGTCGGTCTGGGGGCGATGAAAAACTGTTTTTT.

CDR3 loop: CASSPVKEAGGRNIQYF. The CDR3 DNA reads TGTGCCAGCAGCCCGGTCAAGGAGGCGGGAGGGAGAAACATTCAGTACTTC. V is TRBV7-9 and J is TRBJ2-4, with 9 positions matching TRBD2. Germline CDR1 and CDR2: SEHNR and FQNEAQ (reference sequence). There are 17 residues in the CDR3. Trimming took 5 bases from V and 6 from J; bases not matched to a gene: 14.

This rearrangement joins TRBV2 to TRBJ2-1; the D gene could be TRBD1 or TRBD2 (6 bases each). The V and J ends lost 8 bases and 2 bases respectively, with 16 bases between them. CDR1 and CDR2 from the germline V gene are SNHLY and FYNNEI. This CDR3 is built from 15 residues. CDR3 DNA sequence: TGTGCCAGCTTCCCAGGGGCGGGAACCTACAATGAGCAGTTCTTC. Encoded protein: CASFPGAGTYNEQFF.